The entry below describes one T cell receptor (beta chain). The data are from a study of long-term antiretroviral therapy in people with HIV. The run of the v3.0 immunoSEQ assay was at survey level. Generated by immunoSEQ multiplex PCR, the TCRdb table keeps only in-frame clones and is missing some. This repertoire shows about 50,000 clones, about 81% found once; its top ten account for roughly 3.2%. The CDR3 is 16 residues long. The V gene's germline CDR1 is SNHLY and CDR2 FYNNEI. V dropped 6 bases and J dropped 6; count of bases not matched to a gene: 16. This specimen consisted of unsorted PBMCs, obtained 0.8 years after starting antiretroviral therapy. This receptor was obtained from a woman under 30 with HIV. The rearrangement links TRBV2 to TRBJ2-7, with 8 bases identical to TRBD1. The CDR3 bases are TGTGCCAGCAGAGAATACCCCGGGACAGGAGCACTCGAGCAGTACTTC. Its protein product is CASREYPGTGALEQYF.